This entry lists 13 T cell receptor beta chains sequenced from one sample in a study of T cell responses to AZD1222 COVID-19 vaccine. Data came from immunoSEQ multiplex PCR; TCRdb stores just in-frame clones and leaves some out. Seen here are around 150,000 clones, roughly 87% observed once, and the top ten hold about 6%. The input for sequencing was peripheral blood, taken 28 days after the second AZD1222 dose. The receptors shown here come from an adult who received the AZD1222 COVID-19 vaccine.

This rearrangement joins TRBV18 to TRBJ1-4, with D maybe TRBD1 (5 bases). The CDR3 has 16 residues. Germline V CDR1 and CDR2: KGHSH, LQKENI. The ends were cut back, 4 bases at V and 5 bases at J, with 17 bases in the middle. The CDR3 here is CASSLYTTGENEKLFF. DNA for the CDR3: TGTGCCAGCTCACTCTACACGACGGGGGAGAATGAAAAACTGTTTTTT. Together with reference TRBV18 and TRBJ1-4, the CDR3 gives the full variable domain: NAGVMQNPRHLVRRRGQEARLRCSPMKGHSHVYWYRQLPEEGLKFMVYLQKENIIDESGMPKERFSAEFPKEGPSILRIQQVVRGDSAAYFCASSLYTTGENEKLFFGSGTQLSVL.

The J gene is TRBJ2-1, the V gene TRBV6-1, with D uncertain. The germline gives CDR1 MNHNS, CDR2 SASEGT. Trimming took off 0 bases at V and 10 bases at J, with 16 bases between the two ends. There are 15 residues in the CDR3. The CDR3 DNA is TGTGCCAGCAGTGAAGCGGACCAGGCCGGGTACGAGCAGTTCTTC. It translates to CASSEADQAGYEQFF.

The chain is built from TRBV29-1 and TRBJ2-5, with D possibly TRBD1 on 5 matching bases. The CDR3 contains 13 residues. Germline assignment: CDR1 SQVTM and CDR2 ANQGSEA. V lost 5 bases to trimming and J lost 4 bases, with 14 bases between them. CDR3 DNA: TGCAGCGTTCCGGCCGGCAGGGCAGAGACCCAGTACTTC. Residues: CSVPAGRAETQYF.

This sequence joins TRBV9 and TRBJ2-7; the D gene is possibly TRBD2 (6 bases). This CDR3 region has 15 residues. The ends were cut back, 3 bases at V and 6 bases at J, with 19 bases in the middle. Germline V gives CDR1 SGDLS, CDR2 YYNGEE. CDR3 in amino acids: CASSAGLRNWSEQYF. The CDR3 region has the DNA TGTGCCAGCAGCGCGGGACTTCGAAACTGGAGCGAGCAGTACTTC.

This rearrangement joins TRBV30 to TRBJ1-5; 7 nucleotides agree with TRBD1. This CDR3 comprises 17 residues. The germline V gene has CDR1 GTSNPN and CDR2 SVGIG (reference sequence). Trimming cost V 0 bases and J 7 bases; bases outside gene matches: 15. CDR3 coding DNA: TGTGCCTGGAGTGTGGGAGGGGGCGGGAATGGAGGACAGCCCCAGCATTTT. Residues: CAWSVGGGGNGGQPQHF.

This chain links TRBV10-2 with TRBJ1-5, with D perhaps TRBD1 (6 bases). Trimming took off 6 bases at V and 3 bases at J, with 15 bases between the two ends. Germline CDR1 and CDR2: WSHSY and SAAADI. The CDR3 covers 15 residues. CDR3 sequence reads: CASSPTGNYNQPQHF. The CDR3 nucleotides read TGCGCCAGCAGCCCGACAGGAAATTACAATCAGCCCCAGCATTTT.

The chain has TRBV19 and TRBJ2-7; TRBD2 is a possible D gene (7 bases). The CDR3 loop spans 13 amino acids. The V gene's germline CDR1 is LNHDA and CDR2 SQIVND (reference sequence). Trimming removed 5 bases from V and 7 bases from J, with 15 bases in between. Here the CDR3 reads CASSSAGEGEQYF. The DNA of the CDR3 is TGTGCCAGTAGTTCCGCAGGGGAGGGGGAGCAGTACTTC.

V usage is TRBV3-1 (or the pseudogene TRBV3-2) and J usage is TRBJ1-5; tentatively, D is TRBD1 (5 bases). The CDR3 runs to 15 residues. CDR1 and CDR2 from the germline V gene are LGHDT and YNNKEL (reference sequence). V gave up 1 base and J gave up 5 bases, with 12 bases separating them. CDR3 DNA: TGTGCCAGCAGCCAAGCCAGCGGGGGGGATCAGCCCCAGCATTTT. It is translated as CASSQASGGDQPQHF.

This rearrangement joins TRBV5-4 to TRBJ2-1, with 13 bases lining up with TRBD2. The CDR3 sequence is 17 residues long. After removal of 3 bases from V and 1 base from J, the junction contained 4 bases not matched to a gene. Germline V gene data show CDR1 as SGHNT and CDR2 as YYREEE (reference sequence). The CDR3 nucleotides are TGTGCCAGCAGCTCCGGGGGACTAGCGGGGTCCTACAATGAGCAGTTCTTC. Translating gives CASSSGGLAGSYNEQFF.

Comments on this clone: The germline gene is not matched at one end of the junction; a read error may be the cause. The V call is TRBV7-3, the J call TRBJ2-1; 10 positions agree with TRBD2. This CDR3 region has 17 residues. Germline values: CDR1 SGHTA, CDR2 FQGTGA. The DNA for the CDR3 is TGTGCCAGCAGCCTAACTAGGAGCGGGAGGGCCGGCAATGAGCAGTTCTTC. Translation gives CASSLTRSGRAGNEQFF.

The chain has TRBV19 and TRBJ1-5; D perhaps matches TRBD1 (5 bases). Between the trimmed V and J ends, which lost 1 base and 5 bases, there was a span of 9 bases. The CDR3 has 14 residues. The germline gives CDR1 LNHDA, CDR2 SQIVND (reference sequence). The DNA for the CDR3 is TGTGCCAGTAGTATAGTTGGGACCCATCAGCCCCAGCATTTT. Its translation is CASSIVGTHQPQHF.

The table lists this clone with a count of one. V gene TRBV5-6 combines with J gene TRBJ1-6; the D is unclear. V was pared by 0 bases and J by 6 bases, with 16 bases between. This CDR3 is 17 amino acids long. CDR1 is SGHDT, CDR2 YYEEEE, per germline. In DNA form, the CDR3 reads TGTGCCAGCAGCTTGGCGGGCGGGGTGTCTCCTAATTCACCCCTCCACTTT. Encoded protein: CASSLAGGVSPNSPLHF.

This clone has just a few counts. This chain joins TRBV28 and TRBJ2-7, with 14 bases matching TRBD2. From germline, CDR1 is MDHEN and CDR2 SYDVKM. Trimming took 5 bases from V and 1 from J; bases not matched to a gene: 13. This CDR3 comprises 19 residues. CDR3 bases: TGTGCCAGCAGTACGAACCTCGGGACTAGCGGGAGTAGGTCCTACGAGCAGTACTTC. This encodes CASSTNLGTSGSRSYEQYF. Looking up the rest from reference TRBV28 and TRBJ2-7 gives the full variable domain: DVKVTQSSRYLVKRTGEKVFLECVQDMDHENMFWYRQDPGLGLRLIYFSYDVKMKEKGDIPEGYSVSREKKERFSLILESASTNQTSMYLCASSTNLGTSGSRSYEQYFGPGTRLTVT.